This entry is about one T cell receptor beta chain. Its antigen is currently unknown. The sample originates from a study of STAT5B mutations in CD4+ large granular lymphocyte leukemia. The CDR3 is 15 residues long. Germline CDR1 is LGHNA and CDR2 is YSLEER. V lost 4 bases and J 3 bases, leaving 16 bases between the germline ends. Method: immunoSEQ multiplex PCR; TCRdb's copy keeps in-frame clones and lacks some. The sample has about 32,000 clones; roughly 80% are singletons. Notes on the study in general: CD4-sorted patient repertoires seemed more clonal than healthy CD4+ repertoires. About a quarter of private leukemic clonotypes occurred rarely in other patients' non-leukemic repertoires.

The sample was CD4+ T cells from blood buffy coats. This TCR was sampled from a human donor in good health. This chain links TRBV4-3 with TRBJ2-7; D is undetermined. The CDR3 nucleotides read TGCGCCAGCAGCCGAAGTATGGAGAGTTACTACGAGCAGTACTTC. The encoded protein is CASSRSMESYYEQYF.